These 19 T cell receptor beta chains share one sample of origin, sequenced in a study of OX40 agonist ivuxolimab in advanced cancers. The repertoire was sequenced with immunoSEQ multiplex PCR; TCRdb's copy has only in-frame clones and lacks some. The sample has roughly 64,000 clones, around 93% seen once. The sample here was CD4+ or CD8+ T cells sorted from blood, taken in a trial of the OX40 agonist ivuxolimab. The receptors stem from an adult with an advanced solid tumor such as melanoma, head and neck, liver or kidney cancer.

This chain connects TRBV28 to TRBJ2-1, with TRBD2 matching over 11 bases. V gave up 6 bases and J gave up 5 bases; unmatched junction bases: 6. CDR3 length equals 15 residues. Germline CDR1 reads MDHEN; CDR2 reads SYDVKM. This chain's CDR3 is CASSLAGGRNNEQFF. The CDR3 bases are TGTGCCAGCAGCTTAGCGGGAGGGAGGAACAATGAGCAGTTCTTC.

This clone occurred once. The chain links TRBV10-3 to TRBJ2-5; 11 bases match TRBD2. CDR1 is ENHRY, CDR2 SYGVKD, per germline. The CDR3 loop spans 15 amino acids. V dropped 5 bases and J dropped 5; count of bases not matched to a gene: 7. CDR3 sequence (DNA): TGTGCCATCAGTCCGGGGACTAGCGGTAGGGAGACCCAGTACTTC. Amino acids: CAISPGTSGRETQYF.

This chain links TRBV9 with TRBJ1-1; the D gene is possibly TRBD1 (5 bases). The germline CDR1 and CDR2 sequences are SGDLS and YYNGEE. The CDR3 totals 13 residues. The ends were cut back, 4 bases at V and 1 base at J, with 8 bases in the middle. This CDR3 is CASSRQGNTEAFF. CDR3 DNA sequence: TGTGCCAGCAGCCGGCAGGGGAACACTGAAGCTTTCTTT. Full variable domain (missing parts from reference TRBV9 and TRBJ1-1): DSGVTQTPKHLITATGQRVTLRCSPRSGDLSVYWYQQSLDQGLQFLIQYYNGEERAKGNILERFSAQQFPDLHSELNLSSLELGDSALYFCASSRQGNTEAFFGQGTRLTVV.

The CDR3 DNA reads TGTGCCAGCAGCTTACAGGTTTTGAACACCGGGGAGCTGTTTTTT. Protein product: CASSLQVLNTGELFF. The V and J genes are TRBV7-2 and TRBJ2-2; D not certain. Trimming cost V 2 bases and J 1 base, with 8 bases left between them. The germline gives CDR1 SGHTA, CDR2 FQGNSA. The CDR3 has 15 amino acids.

The J gene is TRBJ2-1, the V gene TRBV25-1, with D possibly matching TRBD1 (7 bases). Looked up from germline, CDR1 is MGHDK and CDR2 is SYGVNS. The CDR3 contains 13 residues. V was trimmed by 8 bases and J by 8 bases, leaving 16 bases between them. The CDR3: CASAVGGGDEQFF. The CDR3 DNA sequence: TGTGCCAGCGCGGTTGGAGGGGGCGATGAGCAGTTCTTC.

The chain combines TRBV30 with TRBJ2-7; 7 positions agree with TRBD2. The CDR3 is 14 amino acids. Germline V gene data show CDR1 as GTSNPN and CDR2 as SVGIG (reference sequence). V dropped 0 bases and J dropped 5; count of bases not matched to a gene: 7. The CDR3 spells CAWSVRGGSDEQYF. The CDR3 region has the DNA TGTGCCTGGAGTGTACGCGGCGGGAGCGACGAGCAGTACTTC.

The chain combines TRBV21-1 with TRBJ2-7; the table's D call of TRBD1 was not tested on the DNA. TRBV21-1 is given as a pseudogene. CDR3 length: 16 residues. CDR3 loop: CASVSTGTGGIGEQYF. The DNA of the CDR3 is TGTGCCAGCGTTTCAACTGGGACAGGGGGCATCGGCGAGCAGTACTTC.

The chain couples TRBV29-1 to TRBJ2-5; D might be TRBD1 or TRBD2, each matching 6 bases. Trimming left V 7 bases short and J 2 bases short, with 14 bases between. Germline V CDR1 and CDR2: SQVTM, ANQGSEA. The length of the CDR3 is 13 residues. CDR3 sequence reads: CSALTGGQETQYF. The CDR3 DNA reads as TGCAGCGCTTTGACAGGAGGGCAAGAGACCCAGTACTTC.

V usage is TRBV27 and J usage is TRBJ2-1; 10 nucleotides agree with TRBD2. The CDR3 covers 14 residues. Trimming at V came to 8 bases and at J to 8 bases, leaving 9 bases not matched to a gene. CDR1 and CDR2 from the germline V gene are MNHEY and SMNVEV (reference sequence). CDR3 in amino acids: CASGSGRALHEQFF. In DNA form, the CDR3 reads TGTGCCAGCGGAAGCGGGAGGGCCCTCCATGAGCAGTTCTTC.

The genes are TRBV7-8 and TRBJ2-5; D unresolved. CDR1 and CDR2 (germline): SGHVS, FQNEAQ. V gave up 1 base and J gave up 1 base, with 10 bases separating them. The CDR3 totals 15 residues. CDR3 sequence (DNA): TGTGCCAGCAGCTTAGAGGCCAGTAGCCAAGAGACCCAGTACTTC. Its protein product is CASSLEASSQETQYF.

The chain combines TRBV27 with TRBJ2-2; TRBD1 matches at 9 bases. Germline CDR1 reads MNHEY; CDR2 reads SMNVEV (reference sequence). J lost 2 bases, V lost 3 bases, and 7 bases had no gene match. CDR3 size: 17 residues. The CDR3 sequence is CASSFRGTGYNTGELFF. The CDR3 nucleotides read TGTGCCAGCAGTTTTCGGGGGACAGGGTATAACACCGGGGAGCTGTTTTTT.

The chain carries TRBV9 and TRBJ2-1, with D uncertain. This CDR3 spans 15 amino acids. CDR1 and CDR2 from the germline V gene are SGDLS and YYNGEE. Between the trimmed V and J ends, which lost 1 base and 2 bases, there was a span of 10 bases. The chain's CDR3 is CASSVRSDPYNEQFF. CDR3 nucleotides: TGTGCCAGCAGCGTAAGAAGCGATCCCTACAATGAGCAGTTCTTC.

This chain connects TRBV15 to TRBJ2-1, with D unresolved. The CDR3 extends over 15 amino acids. The germline CDR1 and CDR2 sequences are LNHNV and YYDKDF (reference sequence). Trimming pared 4 bases from V and 6 bases from J, leaving 16 bases between. The CDR3 DNA reads as TGTGCCACCAGCATCTCTTTGACTGAATCCAATGAGCAGTTCTTC. Protein sequence: CATSISLTESNEQFF. The full variable domain, completed using reference TRBV15 and TRBJ2-1, is DAMVIQNPRYQVTQFGKPVTLSCSQTLNHNVMYWYQQKSSQAPKLLFHYYDKDFNNEADTPDNFQSRRPNTSFCFLDIRSPGLGDTAMYLCATSISLTESNEQFFGPGTRLTVL.

The V and J genes are TRBV7-8 and TRBJ1-5, with D tentatively TRBD1 (5 bases). CDR3 length equals 17 residues. Germline assignment: CDR1 SGHVS and CDR2 FQNEAQ. Trimming shortened V by 4 bases and J by 4 bases, and 20 bases separated the two germline ends. The CDR3 protein is CASSYMPRGVGNQPQHF. In DNA form, the CDR3 reads TGTGCCAGCAGCTATATGCCCCGAGGGGTGGGGAATCAGCCCCAGCATTTT.

The rearrangement joins TRBV5-6 to TRBJ2-7, with 7 bases aligning to TRBD2. This CDR3 contains 13 residues. Germline lookup yields CDR1 SGHDT and CDR2 YYEEEE. J was trimmed by 3 bases and V by 9 bases; bases with no gene match: 9. For the CDR3, the DNA is TGTGCCAACACGTTGGGGACTAACTACGAGCAGTACTTC. Its protein is CANTLGTNYEQYF. Full variable domain (outside the CDR3, taken from reference TRBV5-6 and TRBJ2-7): DAGVTQSPTHLIKTRGQQVTLRCSPKSGHDTVSWYQQALGQGPQFIFQYYEEEERQRGNFPDRFSGHQFPNYSSELNVNALLLGDSALYLCANTLGTNYEQYFGPGTRLTVT.

Details on this clone: Other DNA sequences in this specimen translate into the identical CDR3. The chain combines TRBV12-2 with TRBJ2-7; TRBD2, the table's D call, was not compared with the DNA. TRBV12-2 is assigned pseudogene status. CDR3 length: 17 residues. The CDR3 region has the DNA TGCGCAAGTCGCTTCCCCGGCCTAACTAGCGGGAGCTACGAGCAGTACTTC. It translates to CASRFPGLTSGSYEQYF.

The rearrangement links TRBV7-2 to TRBJ2-3; 11 nucleotides agree with TRBD2. Germline trimming cut 3 bases from V and 5 bases from J; bases unmatched to any gene: 1. Germline V lookup: CDR1 SGHTA, CDR2 FQGNSA. The CDR3 is made up of 14 amino acids. As DNA, the CDR3 is TGTGCCAGCAGCTTGGGACTAGCGGTAGATACGCAGTATTTT. Protein product: CASSLGLAVDTQYF.

The chain joins TRBV6-1 to TRBJ2-1, with 11 nucleotides matching TRBD1. There are 15 residues in the CDR3. CDR1 and CDR2 (germline): MNHNS, SASEGT. After removal of 4 bases from V and 8 bases from J, the junction contained 7 bases not matched to a gene. CDR3 nucleotide sequence: TGTGCCAGCAGTGTTGGACAGGGGGCTAACCATGAGCAGTTCTTC. It encodes CASSVGQGANHEQFF.

The chain carries TRBV10-1 and TRBJ2-1, with 10 bases aligning to TRBD2. Looked up from germline, CDR1 is WNHNN and CDR2 is SYGVQD (reference sequence). This CDR3 is built from 14 residues. J gave up 8 bases and V 4 bases, and 5 bases lay outside the gene matches. The CDR3 reads CASSGLAGDHEQFF. The CDR3 DNA sequence: TGCGCCAGCAGTGGTCTAGCGGGAGATCATGAGCAGTTCTTC.